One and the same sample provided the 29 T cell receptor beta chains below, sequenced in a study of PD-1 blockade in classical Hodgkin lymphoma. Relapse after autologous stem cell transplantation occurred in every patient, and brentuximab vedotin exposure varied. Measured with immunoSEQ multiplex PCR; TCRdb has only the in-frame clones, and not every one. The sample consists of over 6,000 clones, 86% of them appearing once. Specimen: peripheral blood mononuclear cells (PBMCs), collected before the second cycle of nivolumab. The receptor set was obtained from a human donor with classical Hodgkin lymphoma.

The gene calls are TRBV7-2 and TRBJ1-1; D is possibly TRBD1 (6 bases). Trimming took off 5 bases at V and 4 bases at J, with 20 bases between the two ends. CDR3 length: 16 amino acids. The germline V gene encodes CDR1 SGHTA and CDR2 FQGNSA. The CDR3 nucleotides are TGTGCCAGCAGCCCCCTGATGGGGGGCTCGGGCACTGAAGCTTTCTTT. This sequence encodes CASSPLMGGSGTEAFF.

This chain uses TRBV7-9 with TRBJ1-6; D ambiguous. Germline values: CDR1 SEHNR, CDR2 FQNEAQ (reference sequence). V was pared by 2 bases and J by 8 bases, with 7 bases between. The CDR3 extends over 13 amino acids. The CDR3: CASSLPPYSPLHF. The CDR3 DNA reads TGTGCCAGCAGCTTACCCCCCTATTCACCCCTCCACTTT.

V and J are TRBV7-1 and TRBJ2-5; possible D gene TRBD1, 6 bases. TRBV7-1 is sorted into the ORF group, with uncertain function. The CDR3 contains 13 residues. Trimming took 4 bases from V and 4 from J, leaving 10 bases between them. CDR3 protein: CASSFRRGETQYF. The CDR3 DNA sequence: TGTGCCAGCAGCTTCCGCAGGGGAGAGACCCAGTACTTC.

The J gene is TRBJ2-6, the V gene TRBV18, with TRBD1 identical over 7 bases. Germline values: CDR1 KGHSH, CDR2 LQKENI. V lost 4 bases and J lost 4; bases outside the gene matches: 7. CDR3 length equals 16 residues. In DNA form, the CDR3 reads TGTGCCAGCTCACTCCGGACAGGCCCCGGGGCCAACGTCCTGACTTTC. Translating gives CASSLRTGPGANVLTF.

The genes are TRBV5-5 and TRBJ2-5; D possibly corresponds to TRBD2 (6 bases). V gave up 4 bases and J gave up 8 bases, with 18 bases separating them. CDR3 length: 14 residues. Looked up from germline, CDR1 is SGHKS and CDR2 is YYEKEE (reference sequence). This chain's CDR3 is CASSPPTRAGTQYF. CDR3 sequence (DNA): TGTGCCAGCAGCCCCCCGACTAGGGCGGGTACCCAGTACTTC.

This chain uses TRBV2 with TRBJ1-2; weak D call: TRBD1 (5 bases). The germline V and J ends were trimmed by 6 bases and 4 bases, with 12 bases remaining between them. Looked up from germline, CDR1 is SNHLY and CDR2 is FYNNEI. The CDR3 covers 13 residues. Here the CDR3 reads CASRWTPSYGYTF. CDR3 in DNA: TGTGCCAGCAGATGGACACCTAGCTATGGCTACACCTTC.

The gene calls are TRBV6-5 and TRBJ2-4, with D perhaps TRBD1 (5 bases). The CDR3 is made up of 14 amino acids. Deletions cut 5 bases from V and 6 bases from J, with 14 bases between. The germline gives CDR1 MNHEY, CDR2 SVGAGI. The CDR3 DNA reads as TGTGCCAGCAGTACCAACCTCCAGGGAAACATTCAGTACTTC. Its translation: CASSTNLQGNIQYF.

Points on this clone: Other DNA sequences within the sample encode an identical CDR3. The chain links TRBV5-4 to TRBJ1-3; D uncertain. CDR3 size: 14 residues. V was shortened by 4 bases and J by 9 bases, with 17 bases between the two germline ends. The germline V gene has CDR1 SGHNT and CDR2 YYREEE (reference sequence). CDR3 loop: CASSRDRLRSTIYF. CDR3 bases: TGTGCCAGCAGCCGCGACCGGCTGCGGAGCACCATATATTTT.

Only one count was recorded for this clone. CDR3: CASSPPSPGREKLFF. CDR3 coding DNA: TGCGCCAGCAGCCCCCCAAGCCCGGGGCGAGAAAAACTGTTTTTT. V usage is TRBV5-1 and J usage is TRBJ1-4; D may be TRBD1 (5 bases). The CDR3 totals 15 residues. Trimming pared 4 bases from V and 8 bases from J, leaving 18 bases between. Germline V gene lookup returns CDR1 SGHRS and CDR2 YFSETQ.

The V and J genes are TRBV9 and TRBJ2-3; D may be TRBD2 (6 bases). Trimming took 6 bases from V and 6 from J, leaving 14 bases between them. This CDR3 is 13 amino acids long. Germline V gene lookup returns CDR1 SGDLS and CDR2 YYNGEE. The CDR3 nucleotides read TGTGCCAGCAATCGGAGGGCCGGGGATACGCAGTATTTT. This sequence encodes CASNRRAGDTQYF.

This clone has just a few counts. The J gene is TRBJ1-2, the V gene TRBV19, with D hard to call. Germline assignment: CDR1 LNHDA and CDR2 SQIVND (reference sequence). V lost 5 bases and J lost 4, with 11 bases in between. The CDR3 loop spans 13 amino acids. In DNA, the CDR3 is TGTGCCAGTAGTCCCCTGGTGGGCTATGGCTACACCTTC. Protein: CASSPLVGYGYTF.

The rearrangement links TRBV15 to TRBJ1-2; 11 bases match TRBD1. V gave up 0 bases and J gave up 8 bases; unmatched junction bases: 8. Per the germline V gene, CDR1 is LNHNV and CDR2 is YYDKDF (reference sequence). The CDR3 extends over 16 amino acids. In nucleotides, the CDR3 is TGTGCCACCAGCAGAGATAGGACAGGGGGCGCAGAAGGCTACACCTTC. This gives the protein CATSRDRTGGAEGYTF.

The CDR3 sequence: CASSSAGTGANTIYF. Written as DNA, the CDR3 is TGTGCCAGCAGCTCCGCCGGGACAGGGGCAAACACCATATATTTT. This chain joins TRBV11-2 and TRBJ1-3; 10 bases match TRBD1. J gave up 6 bases and V 4 bases, and 6 bases lay outside the gene matches. This CDR3 has 15 residues. Germline V gene data show CDR1 as SGHAT and CDR2 as FQNNGV.

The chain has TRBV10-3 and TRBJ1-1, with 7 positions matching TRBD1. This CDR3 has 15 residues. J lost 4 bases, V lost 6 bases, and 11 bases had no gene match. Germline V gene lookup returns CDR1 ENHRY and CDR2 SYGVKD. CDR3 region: CAIRITGVRSTEAFF. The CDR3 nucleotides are TGTGCCATCAGAATCACAGGGGTAAGGAGCACTGAAGCTTTCTTT.

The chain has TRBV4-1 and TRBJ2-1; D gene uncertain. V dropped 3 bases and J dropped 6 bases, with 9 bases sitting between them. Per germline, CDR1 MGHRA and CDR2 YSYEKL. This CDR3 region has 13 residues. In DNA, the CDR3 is TGCGCCAGCAGCCATTCGGGTAGCAATGAGCAGTTCTTC. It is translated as CASSHSGSNEQFF.

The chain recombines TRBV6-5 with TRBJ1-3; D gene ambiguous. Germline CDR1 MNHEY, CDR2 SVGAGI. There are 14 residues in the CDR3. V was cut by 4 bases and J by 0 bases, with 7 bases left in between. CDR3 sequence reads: CASSSRPSGNTIYF. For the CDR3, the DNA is TGTGCCAGCAGTTCCCGTCCCTCTGGAAACACCATATATTTT.

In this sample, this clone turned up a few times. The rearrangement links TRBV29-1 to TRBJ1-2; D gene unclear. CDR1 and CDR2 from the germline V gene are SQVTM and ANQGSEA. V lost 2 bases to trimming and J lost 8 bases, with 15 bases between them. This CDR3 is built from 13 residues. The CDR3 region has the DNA TGCAGCGTTGAATCTAGACGGGAAGAGGGCTACACCTTC. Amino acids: CSVESRREEGYTF.

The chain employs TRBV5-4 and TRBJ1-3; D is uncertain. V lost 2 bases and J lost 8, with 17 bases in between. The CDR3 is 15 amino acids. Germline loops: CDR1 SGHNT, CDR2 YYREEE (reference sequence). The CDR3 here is CASSFWSSAGDTIYF. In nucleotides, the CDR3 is TGTGCCAGCAGCTTCTGGTCGTCTGCTGGGGACACCATATATTTT.

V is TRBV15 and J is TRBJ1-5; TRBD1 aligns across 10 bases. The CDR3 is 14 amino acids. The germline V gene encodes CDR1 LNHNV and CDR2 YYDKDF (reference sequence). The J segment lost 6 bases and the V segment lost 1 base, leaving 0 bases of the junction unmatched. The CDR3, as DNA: TGTGCCACCAGCAGAGGGGACAGGGGTCAGCCCCAGCATTTT. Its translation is CATSRGDRGQPQHF. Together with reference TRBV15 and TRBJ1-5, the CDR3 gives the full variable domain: DAMVIQNPRYQVTQFGKPVTLSCSQTLNHNVMYWYQQKSSQAPKLLFHYYDKDFNNEADTPDNFQSRRPNTSFCFLDIRSPGLGDTAMYLCATSRGDRGQPQHFGDGTRLSIL.

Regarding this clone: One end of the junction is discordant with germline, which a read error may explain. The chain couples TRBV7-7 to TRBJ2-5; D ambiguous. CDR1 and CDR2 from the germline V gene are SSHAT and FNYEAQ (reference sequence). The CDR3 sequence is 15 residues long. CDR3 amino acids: CASSSLLGPQETQYF. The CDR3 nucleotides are TGTGCTAGCAGCTCCCTCTTAGGGCCCCAAGAGACCCAGTACTTC. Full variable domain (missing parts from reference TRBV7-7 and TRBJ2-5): GAGVSQSPRYKVTKRGQDVTLRCDPISSHATLYWYQQALGQGPEFLTYFNYEAQPDKSGLPSDRFSAERPEGSISTLTIQRTEQRDSAMYRCASSSLLGPQETQYFGPGTRLLVL.

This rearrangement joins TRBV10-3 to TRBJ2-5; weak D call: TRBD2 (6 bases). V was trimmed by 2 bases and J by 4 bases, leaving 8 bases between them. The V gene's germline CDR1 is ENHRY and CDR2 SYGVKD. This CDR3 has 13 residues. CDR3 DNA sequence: TGTGCCATCAGTGAGACCGGGAGAGAGACCCAGTACTTC. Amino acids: CAISETGRETQYF.

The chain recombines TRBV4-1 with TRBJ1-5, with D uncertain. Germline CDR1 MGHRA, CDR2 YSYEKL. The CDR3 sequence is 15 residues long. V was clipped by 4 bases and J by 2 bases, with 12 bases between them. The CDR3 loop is CASSRALGGNQPQHF. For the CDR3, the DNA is TGCGCCAGCAGCCGCGCACTTGGAGGCAATCAGCCCCAGCATTTT.

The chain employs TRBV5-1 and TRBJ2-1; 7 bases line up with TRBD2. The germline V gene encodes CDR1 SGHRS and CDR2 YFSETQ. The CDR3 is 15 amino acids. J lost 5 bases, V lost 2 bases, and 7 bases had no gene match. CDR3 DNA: TGCGCCAGCAGCTTTGGCTGGGGGGGGAACAATGAGCAGTTCTTC. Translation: CASSFGWGGNNEQFF.

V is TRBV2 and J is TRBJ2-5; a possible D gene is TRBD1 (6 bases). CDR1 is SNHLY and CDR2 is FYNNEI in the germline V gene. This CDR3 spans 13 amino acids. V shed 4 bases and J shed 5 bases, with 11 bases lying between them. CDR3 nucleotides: TGTGCCAGCAGTGGCGACAGGAGTGAGACCCAGTACTTC. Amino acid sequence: CASSGDRSETQYF. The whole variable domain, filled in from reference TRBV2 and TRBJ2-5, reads EPEVTQTPSHQVTQMGQEVILRCVPISNHLYFYWYRQILGQKVEFLVSFYNNEISEKSEIFDDQFSVERPDGSNFTLKIRSTKLEDSAMYFCASSGDRSETQYFGPGTRLLVL.

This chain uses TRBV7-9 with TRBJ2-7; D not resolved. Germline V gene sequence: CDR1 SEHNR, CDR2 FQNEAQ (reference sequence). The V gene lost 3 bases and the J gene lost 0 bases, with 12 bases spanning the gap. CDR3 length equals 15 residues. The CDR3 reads CASSLGQQYSYEQYV. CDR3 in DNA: TGTGCCAGCAGCTTGGGTCAGCAGTACTCCTACGAGCAGTACGTC.

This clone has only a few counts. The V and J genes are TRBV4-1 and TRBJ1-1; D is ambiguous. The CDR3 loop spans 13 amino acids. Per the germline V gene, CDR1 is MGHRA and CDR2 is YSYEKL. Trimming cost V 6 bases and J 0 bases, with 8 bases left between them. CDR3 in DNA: TGCGCCAGCAGATCTGTCATGAACACTGAAGCTTTCTTT. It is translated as CASRSVMNTEAFF.

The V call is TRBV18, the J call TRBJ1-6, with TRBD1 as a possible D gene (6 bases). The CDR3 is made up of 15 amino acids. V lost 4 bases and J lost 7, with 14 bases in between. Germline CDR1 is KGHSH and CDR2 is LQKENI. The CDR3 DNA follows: TGTGCCAGCTCACGAGAGGGGGGCCTCAATTCACCCCTCCACTTT. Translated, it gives CASSREGGLNSPLHF.

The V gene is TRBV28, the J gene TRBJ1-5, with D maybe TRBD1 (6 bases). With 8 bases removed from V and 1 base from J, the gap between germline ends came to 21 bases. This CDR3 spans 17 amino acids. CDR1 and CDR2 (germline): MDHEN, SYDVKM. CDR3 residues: CASDSYGGQGSNQPQHF. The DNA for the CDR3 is TGTGCCAGCGACTCGTATGGGGGGCAGGGAAGCAATCAGCCCCAGCATTTT.

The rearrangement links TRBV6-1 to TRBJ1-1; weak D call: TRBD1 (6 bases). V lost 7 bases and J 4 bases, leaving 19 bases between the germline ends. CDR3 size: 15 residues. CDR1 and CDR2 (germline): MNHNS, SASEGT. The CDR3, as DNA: TGTGCCAGCACTGCCAATGGGGGGGCGGGCACTGAAGCTTTCTTT. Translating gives CASTANGGAGTEAFF.